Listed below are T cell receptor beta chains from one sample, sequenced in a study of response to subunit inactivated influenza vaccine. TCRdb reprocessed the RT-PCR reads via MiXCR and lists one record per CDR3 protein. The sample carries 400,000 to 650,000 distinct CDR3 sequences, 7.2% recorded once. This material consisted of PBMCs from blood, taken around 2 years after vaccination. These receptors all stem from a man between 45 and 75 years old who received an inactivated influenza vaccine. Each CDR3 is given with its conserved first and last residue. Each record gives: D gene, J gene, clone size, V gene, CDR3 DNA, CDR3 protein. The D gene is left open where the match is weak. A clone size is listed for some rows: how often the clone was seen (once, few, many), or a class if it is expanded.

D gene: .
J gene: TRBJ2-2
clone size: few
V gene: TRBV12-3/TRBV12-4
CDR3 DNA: TGTGCCAGCACTATTACGGGGAACGGGGAGCTGTTTTTT
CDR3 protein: CASTITGNGELFF

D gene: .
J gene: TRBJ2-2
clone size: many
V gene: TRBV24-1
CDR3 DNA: TGTGCCACCAGTGACAACTATGTGGCCGGGGAGCTGTTTTTT
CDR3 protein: CATSDNYVAGELFF

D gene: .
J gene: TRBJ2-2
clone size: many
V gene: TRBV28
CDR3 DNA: TGTGCCAGCAGCCTGGACTCCTCCCGAACCGGGGAGCTGTTTTTT
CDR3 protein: CASSLDSSRTGELFF

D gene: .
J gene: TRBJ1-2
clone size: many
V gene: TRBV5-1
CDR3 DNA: TGCGCCAGCAGCTTGGATGTTAACTATGGCTACACCTTC
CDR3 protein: CASSLDVNYGYTF

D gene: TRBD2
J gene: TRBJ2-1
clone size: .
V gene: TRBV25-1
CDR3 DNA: TGTGCCAGCACCCACGCGGGGGGACATGAGCAGTTCTTC
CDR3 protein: CASTHAGGHEQFF

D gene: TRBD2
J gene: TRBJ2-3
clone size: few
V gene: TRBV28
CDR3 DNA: TGTGCCACTAACCCACTAGCGGGGCCCACAGATACGCAGTATTTT
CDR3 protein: CATNPLAGPTDTQYF

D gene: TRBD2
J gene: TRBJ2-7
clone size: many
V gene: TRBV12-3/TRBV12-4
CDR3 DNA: TGTGCCAGCAGTCTTAGCGGGAGAGACCACGAGCAGTACTTC
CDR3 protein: CASSLSGRDHEQYF

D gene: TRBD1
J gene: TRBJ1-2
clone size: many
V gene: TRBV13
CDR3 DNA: TGTGCCAGCAGCCTAAAGACCGGGACAGGGGACTATGGCTACACCTTC
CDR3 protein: CASSLKTGTGDYGYTF

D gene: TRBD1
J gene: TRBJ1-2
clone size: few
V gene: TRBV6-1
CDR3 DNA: TGTGCCAGCACCGTAGGGGACAGGGGCGGAGGCTACACCTTC
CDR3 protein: CASTVGDRGGGYTF

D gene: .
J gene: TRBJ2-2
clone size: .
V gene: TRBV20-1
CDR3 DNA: TGCAGTGCTCCGGGCAACCTCCTCACCGGGGAGCTGTTTTTT
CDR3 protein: CSAPGNLLTGELFF

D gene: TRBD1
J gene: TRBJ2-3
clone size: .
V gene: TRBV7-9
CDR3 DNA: TGTGCCAGCAGCCGAGCGGGAAGGGACAGGGGACGGGATACGCAGTATTTT
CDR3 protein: CASSRAGRDRGRDTQYF

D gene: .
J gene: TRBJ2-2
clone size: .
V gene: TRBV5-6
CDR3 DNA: TGTGCCAGCAGCTTTGGGGCGGCAGGGGAAGTCGGGGAGCTGTTTTTT
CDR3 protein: CASSFGAAGEVGELFF

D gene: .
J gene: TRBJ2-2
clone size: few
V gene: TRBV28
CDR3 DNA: TGTGCCAGCAGCCTAAGGGGGGTTCGCACCGGGGAGCTGTTTTTT
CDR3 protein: CASSLRGVRTGELFF

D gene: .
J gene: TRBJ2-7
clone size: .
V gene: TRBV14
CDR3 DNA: TGTGCCAGCAGCCAAGATCCCCGGGGCCACGAGCAGTACTTC
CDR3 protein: CASSQDPRGHEQYF

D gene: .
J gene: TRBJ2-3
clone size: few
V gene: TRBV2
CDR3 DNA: TGTGCCAGCAACACAATTCGGGCAGATACGCAGTATTTT
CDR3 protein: CASNTIRADTQYF

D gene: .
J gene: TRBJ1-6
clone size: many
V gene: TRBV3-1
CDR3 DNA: TGTGCCAGCAGCCAGGGGAATTCACCCCTCCACTTT
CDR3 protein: CASSQGNSPLHF

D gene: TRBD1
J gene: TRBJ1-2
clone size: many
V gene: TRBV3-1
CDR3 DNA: TGTGCCAGCAGCCAAGCCACAGGGGTGGTCTATGGCTACACCTTC
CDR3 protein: CASSQATGVVYGYTF

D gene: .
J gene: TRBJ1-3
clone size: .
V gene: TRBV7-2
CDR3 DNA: TGTGCCAGCAGGAACCAGAGCTCTGGAAACACCATATATTTT
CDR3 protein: CASRNQSSGNTIYF

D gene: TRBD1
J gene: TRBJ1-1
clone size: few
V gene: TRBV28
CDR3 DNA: TGTGCCAGCAGCTCCCCCGGGACAGGGGGCGCGGTGAAGGCTGAAGCTTTCTTT
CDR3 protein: CASSSPGTGGAVKAEAFF

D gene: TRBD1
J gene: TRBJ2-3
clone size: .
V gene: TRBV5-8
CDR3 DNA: TGTGCCCGCGGAGTTCCTCCGGGACAGGGGCGCAAGAATACGCAGTATTTT
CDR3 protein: CARGVPPGQGRKNTQYF

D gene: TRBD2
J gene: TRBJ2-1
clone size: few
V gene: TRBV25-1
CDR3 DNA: TGTGCCAGCAGTGGAATGGCGGGAGGCTCGGTATACAATGAGCAGTTCTTC
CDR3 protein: CASSGMAGGSVYNEQFF

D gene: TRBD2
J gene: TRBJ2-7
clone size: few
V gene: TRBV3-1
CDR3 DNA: TGTGCCAGCAGCCAAAGTTTAAGTCTAGCGGGCTTCTCCTACGAGCAGTACTTC
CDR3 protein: CASSQSLSLAGFSYEQYF

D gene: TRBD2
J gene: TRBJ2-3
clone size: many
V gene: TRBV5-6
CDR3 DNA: TGTGCCAGCAGCTCGGGACTAGCGGGAGGGAGCACAGATACGCAGTATTTT
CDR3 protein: CASSSGLAGGSTDTQYF

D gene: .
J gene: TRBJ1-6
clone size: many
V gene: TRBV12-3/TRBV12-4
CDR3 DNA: TGTGCCAGCACCCCCGGCGGGCGAAATAATTCACCCCTCCACTTT
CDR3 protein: CASTPGGRNNSPLHF

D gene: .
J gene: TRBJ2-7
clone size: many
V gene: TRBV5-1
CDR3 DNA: TGCGCCAGCAGCTTGCCAGGGTCCGAGCAGTACTTC
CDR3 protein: CASSLPGSEQYF

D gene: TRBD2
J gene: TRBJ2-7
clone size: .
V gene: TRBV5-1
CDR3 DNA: TGCGCCAGCAGCTTGGATGGACTAGCGGGGTACGAGCAGTACTTC
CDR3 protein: CASSLDGLAGYEQYF

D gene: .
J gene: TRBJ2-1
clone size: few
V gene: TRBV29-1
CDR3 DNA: TGCAGCGTTGGACAGGCGTCTTACAATGAGCAGTTCTTC
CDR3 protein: CSVGQASYNEQFF

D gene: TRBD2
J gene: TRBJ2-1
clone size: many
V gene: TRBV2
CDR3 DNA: TGTGCCAGCAGGGGGGTTCTAGCGGGACAGCAGTTCTTC
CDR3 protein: CASRGVLAGQQFF